The present entry profiles one TCR beta chain with its context. TCRdb's copy holds only in-frame clones and misses some; the assay was immunoSEQ multiplex PCR. The sample carries about 250,000 clones, approximately 90% recorded once. The sample is drawn from a study of cytomegalovirus exposure and HLA in healthy donors. The CDR3 runs 13 residues. From germline, CDR1 is MNHEY and CDR2 SMNVEV (reference sequence). Unmatched junction bases numbered 2, after V lost 6 bases and J lost 2 bases. The chain employs TRBV27 and TRBJ1-2, with TRBD1 identical over 8 bases. The receptor comes from a man between 18 and 29 years old in good health and CMV-seronegative. Sample: PBMCs. CDR3 sequence: CASRTGANYGYTF. CDR3 DNA: TGTGCCAGCAGGACAGGGGCGAACTATGGCTACACCTTC.